The 22 T cell receptor beta chains given below trace back to one sample, sequenced in a study of blood T cell repertoires in COVID-19. The table came from immunoSEQ multiplex PCR; TCRdb's copy has only in-frame clones and leaves some out. The table has 100,000 to 150,000 clones, around 89% seen once. The source material was peripheral blood. These receptors came from a man between 65 and 85 years old with active or convalescent COVID-19.

This chain joins TRBV19 and TRBJ2-7; D gene ambiguous. The CDR3 contains 14 residues. Trimming shortened V by 3 bases and J by 0 bases, and 9 bases separated the two germline ends. The germline V gene encodes CDR1 LNHDA and CDR2 SQIVND (reference sequence). CDR3 region: CASSILGPSYEQYF. The CDR3 nucleotides read TGTGCCAGTAGTATCCTTGGGCCCTCCTACGAGCAGTACTTC.

The CDR3 sequence is CASSPRRLLAETDTQYF. The CDR3, as DNA: TGCGCCAGCAGCCCCCGAAGACTACTAGCGGAAACAGATACGCAGTATTTT. The V and J genes are TRBV4-1 and TRBJ2-3; 8 positions match TRBD2. From germline, CDR1 is MGHRA and CDR2 YSYEKL. The trim removed 4 bases at V and 3 bases at J, leaving 12 bases unmatched. This CDR3 comprises 17 residues.

The genes are TRBV29-1 and TRBJ2-1; 8 nucleotides align to TRBD2. V dropped 8 bases and J dropped 3; count of bases not matched to a gene: 6. The CDR3 loop spans 13 amino acids. Germline V gene lookup returns CDR1 SQVTM and CDR2 ANQGSEA. DNA for the CDR3: TGCAGCTCCGATAGCGGGGACTACAATGAGCAGTTCTTC. Its protein is CSSDSGDYNEQFF.

The rearrangement uses TRBV28 and TRBJ2-5, with a possible D match to TRBD1 (7 bases). CDR3 size: 21 residues. Trimming took 2 bases from V and 5 from J, leaving 33 bases between them. Looked up from germline, CDR1 is MDHEN and CDR2 is SYDVKM. CDR3 in amino acids: CASSLKYTSGGTPSAGETQYF. The DNA for the CDR3 is TGTGCCAGCAGTTTAAAGTATACCTCAGGGGGGACCCCGTCCGCTGGGGAGACCCAGTACTTC.

This clone was seen once. This sequence joins TRBV6-4 and TRBJ2-2, with 10 bases identical to TRBD2. The junction had 4 bases not matched to a gene; V was cut back by 6 bases and J by 3 bases. The CDR3 sequence is 15 residues long. Germline V gene lookup returns CDR1 MRHNA and CDR2 SNTAGT. For the CDR3, the DNA is TGTGCCAGCAGCGTAGCGGGAGGTTACACCGGGGAGCTGTTTTTT. This translates into CASSVAGGYTGELFF.

V usage is TRBV6-1 and J usage is TRBJ1-2; D may be TRBD1 (5 bases). Deletions cut 2 bases from V and 8 bases from J, with 12 bases between. The CDR3 loop spans 13 amino acids. Germline CDR1 is MNHNS and CDR2 is SASEGT. Written as DNA, the CDR3 is TGTGCCAGCAGTGAACTGCCAGGGTACGGCTACACCTTC. This gives the protein CASSELPGYGYTF.

The chain combines TRBV28 with TRBJ1-5; D possibly corresponds to TRBD1 (6 bases). Germline V gives CDR1 MDHEN, CDR2 SYDVKM. With 6 bases removed from V and 4 bases from J, the gap between germline ends came to 10 bases. The CDR3 extends over 13 amino acids. The CDR3 DNA reads as TGTGCCAGCAGGGACAGCACTAATCAGCCCCAGCATTTT. Translation gives CASRDSTNQPQHF.

The chain joins TRBV29-1 to TRBJ2-3; 8 bases align to TRBD1. This CDR3 has 15 residues. The ends lost 7 bases at V and 4 bases at J; junction bases unmatched: 13. Germline CDR1 SQVTM, CDR2 ANQGSEA. The CDR3 DNA reads TGCAGCGGGACCCGGGACAGGACGTTCTCAGATACGCAGTATTTT. Its protein is CSGTRDRTFSDTQYF.

The rearrangement joins TRBV6-2 or TRBV6-3 to TRBJ2-5, with 14 bases fitting TRBD2. The trim removed 2 bases at V and 5 bases at J, leaving 10 bases unmatched. Germline V gene data show CDR1 as MNHEY and CDR2 as SVGEGT. This CDR3 has 18 residues. The CDR3 sequence: CASSYAGLAGVPRETQYF. In nucleotides, the CDR3 is TGTGCCAGCAGTTACGCGGGACTAGCGGGAGTACCAAGGGAGACCCAGTACTTC.

The V call is TRBV28, the J call TRBJ1-1; the D is unclear. The CDR3 totals 15 residues. Between the trimmed V and J ends, which lost 10 bases and 0 bases, there was a span of 18 bases. Germline V lookup: CDR1 MDHEN, CDR2 SYDVKM. CDR3 bases: TGTGCCACCATGACGGTCCGGAGGATGAACACTGAAGCTTTCTTT. This encodes CATMTVRRMNTEAFF.

The V call is TRBV28, the J call TRBJ1-5; 7 nucleotides agree with TRBD1. In germline, CDR1 is MDHEN, CDR2 SYDVKM. Trimming removed 1 base from V and 4 bases from J; junction bases left unmatched: 13. This CDR3 spans 18 amino acids. CDR3 sequence: CASSLSHPYGTVNQPQHF. DNA for the CDR3: TGTGCCAGCAGTTTATCCCATCCCTATGGGACAGTAAATCAGCCCCAGCATTTT.

V usage is TRBV7-9 and J usage is TRBJ2-5; D is perhaps TRBD2 (5 bases). CDR1 is SEHNR, CDR2 FQNEAQ, per germline (reference sequence). Trimming stripped 3 bases from V and 1 base from J, with 9 bases between. The CDR3 has 14 residues. The CDR3 DNA reads as TGTGCCAGCAGCTTTAGCGAAATCCAAGAGACCCAGTACTTC. Encoded protein: CASSFSEIQETQYF.

V is TRBV11-3 and J is TRBJ2-3, with D tentatively TRBD2 (6 bases). V lost 5 bases and J lost 5, with 8 bases in between. CDR3 length equals 12 residues. CDR1 and CDR2 (germline): SGHNT, YENEEA. CDR3 coding DNA: TGTGCCAGCAGCCCGGAGGGAGATACGCAGTATTTT. Its translation is CASSPEGDTQYF.

The chain couples TRBV13 to TRBJ2-1; 12 positions match TRBD2. Germline CDR1 is PRHDT and CDR2 is FYEKMQ (reference sequence). Trimming cost V 2 bases and J 5 bases; bases outside gene matches: 1. This CDR3 spans 15 amino acids. DNA of the CDR3: TGTGCCAGCAGCTTACTAGCGGGAGGGAACAATGAGCAGTTCTTC. Translation: CASSLLAGGNNEQFF.

This chain joins TRBV10-3 and TRBJ1-1; D gene ambiguous. The germline gives CDR1 ENHRY, CDR2 SYGVKD. Trimming took off 4 bases at V and 7 bases at J, with 7 bases between the two ends. This CDR3 spans 11 amino acids. CDR3 in DNA: TGTGCCATCAGTGGGCAGGTTGAAGCTTTCTTT. Encoded protein: CAISGQVEAFF.

V usage is TRBV4-2 and J usage is TRBJ2-3; possible D gene TRBD1, 6 bases. Germline lookup yields CDR1 LGHNA and CDR2 YNFKEQ. The V end lost 0 bases, the J end lost 10 bases, and 14 bases lay between the germline ends. This CDR3 contains 14 residues. CDR3 sequence: CASSQESGEGAQYF. The CDR3, as DNA: TGTGCCAGCAGCCAAGAAAGTGGTGAGGGGGCGCAGTATTTT.

This sequence joins TRBV5-6 and TRBJ2-3; 7 nucleotides match TRBD1. CDR3 length: 17 residues. After removal of 2 bases from V and 0 bases from J, the junction contained 9 bases not matched to a gene. Germline V gene data show CDR1 as SGHDT and CDR2 as YYEEEE. Here the CDR3 reads CASSFRRQGVSTDTQYF. The CDR3 DNA reads TGTGCCAGCAGCTTTCGACGACAGGGCGTAAGCACAGATACGCAGTATTTT. Full variable domain (missing parts from reference TRBV5-6 and TRBJ2-3): DAGVTQSPTHLIKTRGQQVTLRCSPKSGHDTVSWYQQALGQGPQFIFQYYEEEERQRGNFPDRFSGHQFPNYSSELNVNALLLGDSALYLCASSFRRQGVSTDTQYFGPGTRLTVL.

In DNA form, the CDR3 reads TGTGCCAGCAGCTTGGACAGGGCACGTGGGCCCCAGCATTTT. Protein sequence: CASSLDRARGPQHF. This chain uses TRBV5-6 with TRBJ1-5; maybe TRBD1 (6 bases). The germline V and J ends were trimmed by 0 bases and 9 bases, with 13 bases remaining between them. CDR1 and CDR2 (germline): SGHDT, YYEEEE. The CDR3 sequence is 14 residues long. The complete variable domain, with remaining parts taken from reference TRBV5-6 and TRBJ1-5, reads DAGVTQSPTHLIKTRGQQVTLRCSPKSGHDTVSWYQQALGQGPQFIFQYYEEEERQRGNFPDRFSGHQFPNYSSELNVNALLLGDSALYLCASSLDRARGPQHFGDGTRLSIL.

This chain connects TRBV7-9 to TRBJ2-3; D is ambiguous. Looked up from germline, CDR1 is SEHNR and CDR2 is FQNEAQ (reference sequence). V lost 1 base and J lost 2, with 10 bases in between. The CDR3 is 15 amino acids. The CDR3 nucleotides are TGTGCCAGCAGCTTAGGCGACACATCCACAGATACGCAGTATTTT. Amino acids: CASSLGDTSTDTQYF.

This chain links TRBV12-3 or TRBV12-4 with TRBJ1-1; D gene uncertain. This CDR3 is built from 13 residues. Trimming removed 5 bases from V and 2 bases from J, with 9 bases in between. Here the CDR3 DNA reads TGTGCCAGCAGTCCCGGGGAAAACACTGAAGCTTTCTTT. Protein: CASSPGENTEAFF.

The rearrangement uses TRBV27 and TRBJ1-1, with D perhaps TRBD1 (5 bases). CDR1 and CDR2 (germline): MNHEY, SMNVEV (reference sequence). Trimming removed 3 bases from V and 1 base from J, with 18 bases in between. The CDR3 extends over 17 amino acids. This CDR3 reads CASSFLPAGRANTEAFF. CDR3 bases: TGTGCCAGCAGTTTCCTCCCCGCGGGACGGGCGAACACTGAAGCTTTCTTT.

The J gene is TRBJ2-1, the V gene TRBV3-1 (or the pseudogene TRBV3-2), with 13 bases that match TRBD2. CDR3 length: 14 amino acids. V lost 8 bases, J lost 8 bases, and 6 bases stayed unmatched. Looked up from germline, CDR1 is LGHDT and CDR2 is YNNKEL (reference sequence). CDR3 amino acids: CASRRTSGSDEQFF. Here the CDR3 DNA reads TGTGCCAGCCGCCGGACTAGCGGGAGTGATGAGCAGTTCTTC.